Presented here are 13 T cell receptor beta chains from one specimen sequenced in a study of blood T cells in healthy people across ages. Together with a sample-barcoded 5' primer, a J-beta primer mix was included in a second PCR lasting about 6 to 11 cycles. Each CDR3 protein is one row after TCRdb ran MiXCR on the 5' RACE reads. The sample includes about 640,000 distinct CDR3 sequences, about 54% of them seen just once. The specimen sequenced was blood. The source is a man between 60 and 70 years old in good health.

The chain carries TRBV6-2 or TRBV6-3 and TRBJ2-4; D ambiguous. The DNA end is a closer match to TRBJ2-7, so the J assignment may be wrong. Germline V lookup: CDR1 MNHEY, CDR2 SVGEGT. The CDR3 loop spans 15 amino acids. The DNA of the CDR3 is TGTGCCAGCAGTTACGGCTGGGGAAGGGCCTACGAGCAGTACTTC. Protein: CASSYGWGRAYEQYF.

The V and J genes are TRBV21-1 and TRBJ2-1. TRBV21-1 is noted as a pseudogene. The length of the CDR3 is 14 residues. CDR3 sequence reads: CASSKGCRNNEQFF. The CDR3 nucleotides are TGTGCCAGCAGCAAAGGTTGCAGAAACAATGAGCAGTTCTTC.

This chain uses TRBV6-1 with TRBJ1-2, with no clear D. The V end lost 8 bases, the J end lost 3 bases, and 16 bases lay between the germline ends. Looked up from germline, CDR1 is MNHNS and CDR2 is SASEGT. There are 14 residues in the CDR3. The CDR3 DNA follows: TGTGCCAGCGGGTCGGGTCAGGCCTACTATGGCTACACCTTC. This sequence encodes CASGSGQAYYGYTF.

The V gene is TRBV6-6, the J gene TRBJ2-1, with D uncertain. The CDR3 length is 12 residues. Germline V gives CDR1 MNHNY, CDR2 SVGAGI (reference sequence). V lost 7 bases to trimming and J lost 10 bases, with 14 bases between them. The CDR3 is CASTPTSLEQFF. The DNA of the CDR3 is TGTGCCAGCACCCCGACCTCTCTGGAGCAGTTCTTC.

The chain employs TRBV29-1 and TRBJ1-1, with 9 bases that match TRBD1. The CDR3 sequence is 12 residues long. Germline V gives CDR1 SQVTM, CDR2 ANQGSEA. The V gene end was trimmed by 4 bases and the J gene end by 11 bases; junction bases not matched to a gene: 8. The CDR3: CSVVPGQGSAFF. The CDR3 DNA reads TGCAGCGTTGTGCCGGGACAGGGTTCGGCTTTCTTT. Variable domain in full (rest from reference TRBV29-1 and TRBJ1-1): SAVISQKPSRDICQRGTSLTIQCQVDSQVTMMFWYRQQPGQSLTLIATANQGSEATYESGFVIDKFPISRPNLTFSTLTVSNMSPEDSSIYLCSVVPGQGSAFFGQGTRLTVV.

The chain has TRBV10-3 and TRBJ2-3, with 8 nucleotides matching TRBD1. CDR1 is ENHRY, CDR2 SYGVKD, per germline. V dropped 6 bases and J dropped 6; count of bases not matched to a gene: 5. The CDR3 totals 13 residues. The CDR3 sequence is CAIRVQGDDTQYF. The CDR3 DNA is TGTGCCATCAGGGTACAGGGGGATGATACGCAGTATTTT.

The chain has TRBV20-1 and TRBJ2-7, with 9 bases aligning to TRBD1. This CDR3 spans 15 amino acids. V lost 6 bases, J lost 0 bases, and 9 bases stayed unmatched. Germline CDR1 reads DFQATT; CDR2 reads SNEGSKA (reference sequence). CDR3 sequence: CSAPRSDRGSYEQYF. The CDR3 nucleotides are TGCAGTGCCCCCAGATCGGACAGGGGCTCCTACGAGCAGTACTTC.

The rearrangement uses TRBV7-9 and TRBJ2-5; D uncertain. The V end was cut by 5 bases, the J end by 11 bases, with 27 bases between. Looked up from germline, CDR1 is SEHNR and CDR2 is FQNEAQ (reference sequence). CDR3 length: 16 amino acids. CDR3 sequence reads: CASSPGSVGYYNEQYF. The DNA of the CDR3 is TGTGCCAGCAGCCCAGGTTCTGTTGGGTATTACAATGAGCAGTACTTC. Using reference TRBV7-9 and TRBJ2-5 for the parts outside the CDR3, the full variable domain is DTGVSQNPRHKITKRGQNVTFRCDPISEHNRLYWYRQTLGQGPEFLTYFQNEAQLEKSRLLSDRFSAERPKGSFSTLEIQRTEQGDSAMYLCASSPGSVGYYNEQYFGPGTRLLVL.

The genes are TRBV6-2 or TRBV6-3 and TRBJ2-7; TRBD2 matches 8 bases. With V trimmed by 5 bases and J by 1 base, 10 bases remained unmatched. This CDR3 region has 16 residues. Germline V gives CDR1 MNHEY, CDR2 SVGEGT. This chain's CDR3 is CASSPGGGLRSYEQYF. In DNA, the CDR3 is TGTGCCAGCAGTCCCGGGGGGGGCCTTAGGTCCTACGAGCAGTACTTC.

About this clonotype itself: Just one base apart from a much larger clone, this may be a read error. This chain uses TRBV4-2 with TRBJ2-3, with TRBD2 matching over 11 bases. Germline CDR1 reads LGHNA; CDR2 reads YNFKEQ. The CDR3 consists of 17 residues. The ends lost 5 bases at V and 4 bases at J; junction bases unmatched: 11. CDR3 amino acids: CASSASRGSGGADTQYF. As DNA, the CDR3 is TGTGCCAGCAGCGCTAGCCGTGGTAGCGGGGGGGCAGATACGCAGTATTTT.

CDR3 residues: CASRRQDTQYF. The CDR3 coding sequence is TGTGCCAGCAGACGACAAGATACGCAGTATTTT. The J gene is TRBJ2-3, the V gene TRBV6-5, with D unclear. Deletions cut 6 bases from V and 5 bases from J, with 6 bases between. CDR3 length: 11 residues. Germline V gene sequence: CDR1 MNHEY, CDR2 SVGAGI.

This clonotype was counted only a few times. CDR3 residues: CASRTLRQVGNIQYF. The DNA of the CDR3 is TGTGCCAGCAGGACCCTCAGGCAGGTCGGAAACATTCAGTACTTC. The chain is built from TRBV6-5 and TRBJ2-4; D not certain. V was trimmed by 6 bases and J by 6 bases, leaving 18 bases between them. The V gene's germline CDR1 is MNHEY and CDR2 SVGAGI. This CDR3 has 15 amino acids.

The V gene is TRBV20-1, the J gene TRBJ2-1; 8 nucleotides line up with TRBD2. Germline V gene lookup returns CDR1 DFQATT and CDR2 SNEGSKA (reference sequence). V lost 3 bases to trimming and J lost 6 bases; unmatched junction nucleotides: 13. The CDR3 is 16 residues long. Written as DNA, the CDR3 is TGCAGTGCTAGTGGTGGAGCAAGCGGGGGCCGCAATGAGCAGTTCTTC. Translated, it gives CSASGGASGGRNEQFF.